This entry describes one T cell receptor (beta chain). Looked up from germline, CDR1 is SGHVS and CDR2 is FQNEAQ. The CDR3 is 16 residues long. V dropped 4 bases and J dropped 7; count of bases not matched to a gene: 12. The data belong to a study of T cell changes during pregnancy in multiple sclerosis. Assay: immunoSEQ multiplex PCR; the TCRdb copy retains only in-frame clones and omits some. The table records around 130,000 clones, 85% to 95% of them present only once. V gene TRBV7-8 combines with J gene TRBJ2-1; 8 bases are shared with TRBD2. This receptor was taken from a female donor with multiple sclerosis, enrolled in a pregnancy study. Sample: peripheral blood, taken before pregnancy. CDR3 nucleotide sequence: TGTGCCAGCAGCTCCCTCCTCGCGGGGGGATTGAATGAGCAGTTCTTC. Amino acid sequence: CASSSLLAGGLNEQFF.